The rows below give T cell receptor beta chains drawn from one sample of a study of human T cells and chemical hapten exposure. One entry per CDR3 protein results from TCRdb running MiXCR on the RACE reads. The table records roughly 360,000 distinct CDR3 sequences, approximately 4.4% of them present only once. Source: whole blood, taken in connection with sensitization to the hapten diphenylcyclopropenone (DPC). The receptors derive from a woman in her forties or fifties with alopecia areata. Some clones in this sample may be carry-over from other donors' samples. The conserved cysteine and the conserved F or W are not part of the CDR3 here. Each record gives: V gene, J gene, clone size, D gene, CDR3 protein. D genes are given only for firm matches. The size field is filled for only some rows; it gives once, few, many or a size class.

TRBV5-6	TRBJ1-5	many	-	ASSLGRASHTQH
TRBV24-1	TRBJ2-1	-	TRBD1	ATSDRGASYNEQF
TRBV18	TRBJ1-4	many	-	ASSPRGVPATNEKLF
TRBV7-2	TRBJ2-2	medium-sized	-	ASSPQTGANTGELF
TRBV27	TRBJ2-3	-	TRBD1	ASSSDRGSTDTQY
TRBV29-1	TRBJ2-1	few	TRBD1	SGGWDRVENEQF
TRBV9	TRBJ1-4	many	TRBD1	ASSQGQGDRKLF
TRBV27	TRBJ2-2	many	-	ASGSMNTGELF
TRBV2	TRBJ1-5	few	-	ASRYRAGVNQPQH
TRBV7-2	TRBJ1-4	many	-	ASSPSGVGEKLF
TRBV5-1	TRBJ2-3	-	TRBD2	ASSLRTSGSQNTQY
TRBV7-2	TRBJ1-5	many	-	ASSFQVDSNQPQH
TRBV29-1	TRBJ1-1	-	-	SVEGVTEAF
TRBV29-1	TRBJ1-5	many	TRBD1	SAGQVGQPQH
TRBV20-1	TRBJ2-7	-	-	SARVRDNYEQY
TRBV6-5	TRBJ1-5	many	TRBD1	ASRPTGVSNQPQH
TRBV29-1	TRBJ1-1	many	-	SAGRGKSNTEAF
TRBV12-3/TRBV12-4	TRBJ2-7	-	-	ASSLAIHYEQY
TRBV4-1	TRBJ1-5	many	TRBD1	ASSQGPGGEGQPQH
TRBV7-2	TRBJ2-7	few	-	ASTLGGGRQY
TRBV10-1	TRBJ2-7	many	TRBD2	ASSESIEREVPYEQY
TRBV5-1	TRBJ1-4	many	-	ASSLGTAEKLF
TRBV24-1	TRBJ2-1	few	TRBD2	ATSDATSGRSNEQF
TRBV11-2	TRBJ2-5	many	TRBD2	ASSAGTSGTQETQY
TRBV6-5	TRBJ2-7	few	-	ASSYLGRGSYEQY
TRBV4-1	TRBJ1-1	few	TRBD1	ASSQETGPNTEAF
TRBV27	TRBJ2-7	-	TRBD2	ASSFGSGGAYEQY
TRBV9	TRBJ1-1	-	-	ASSVAQVNTEAF
TRBV6-5	TRBJ2-3	many	-	ASSSGWGSSTDTQY
TRBV11-2	TRBJ1-5	many	-	ASSLGSGFSNQPQH
TRBV12-3/TRBV12-4	TRBJ2-7	few	TRBD2	ASSLGGLGEQY
TRBV7-9	TRBJ2-3	-	TRBD1	ASSPPDRGPSRTDTQY
TRBV13	TRBJ2-7	many	-	ASSLGDGYEQY
TRBV9	TRBJ2-3	-	TRBD2	ASSVTSVPSTDTQY
TRBV7-9	TRBJ2-5	many	-	ASSLKRLAQETQY
TRBV6-1	TRBJ1-1	many	-	ASSPWGGQMNTEAF
TRBV18	TRBJ2-7	many	-	ASSPRETYEQY
TRBV7-2	TRBJ1-6	-	-	ASSPDSGSNSPLH
TRBV7-8	TRBJ2-2	many	TRBD1	ASSLATGTGNTGELF
TRBV20-1	TRBJ2-5	-	-	SARVKGGLETQY
TRBV5-4	TRBJ2-2	many	-	ASSPGSQITGELF
TRBV28	TRBJ2-1	-	-	ASSSGGANYNEQF
TRBV20-1	TRBJ1-5	few	TRBD1	SARGAGGLGGQPQH
TRBV6-2/TRBV6-3	TRBJ1-1	-	TRBD1	ASSYGTGGSANTEAF
TRBV29-1	TRBJ1-1	many	TRBD1	SVLPTGGEGAEAF
TRBV19	TRBJ1-2	few	TRBD1	ASTTTGAAHYT
TRBV12-3/TRBV12-4	TRBJ2-1	few	TRBD2	ASSLEGLAGGPGNEQF
TRBV20-1	TRBJ1-5	many	-	SAPPSTGLGNQPQH
TRBV29-1	TRBJ1-1	many	TRBD1	SVVVRGISYAEAF
TRBV7-3	TRBJ1-2	many	-	ASSLTVGGTVYGYT
TRBV12-3/TRBV12-4	TRBJ2-3	many	TRBD2	ASSFSGGVPDTQY
TRBV18	TRBJ1-6	-	-	ASSPVGGDSSYNSPLH
TRBV20-1	TRBJ1-5	-	TRBD1	SAISGTGGLNQPQH
TRBV5-1	TRBJ2-5	many	TRBD2	TGGFQETQY
TRBV3-1	TRBJ2-1	-	-	ASSKDNNEQF